This paragraph reports one TCR beta chain. These data belong to a study of blood T cell repertoires in COVID-19. Study details: Spain, Italy and the United States supplied samples that represented acute and convalescent COVID-19. PBMCs, B-cell-depleted T cells, or T cells provided the cDNA or gDNA that made up the material.

Libraries were prepared by immunoSEQ multiplex PCR; TCRdb keeps only in-frame clonotypes and omits some of them. The sample has 8,500 to 10,000 clones, 86% seen once. The V gene's germline CDR1 is MDHEN and CDR2 SYDVKM. Trimming took off 8 bases at V and 6 bases at J, with 11 bases between the two ends. There are 12 residues in the CDR3. Sequenced material: peripheral blood. The clonotype originates from a human donor with active COVID-19. The donor label of this sample is uncertain. The chain links TRBV28 to TRBJ1-3, with D perhaps matching TRBD1 (5 bases). DNA of the CDR3: TGTGCCAGCCTGGGGGAGGAAAACACCATATATTTT. Protein sequence: CASLGEENTIYF.